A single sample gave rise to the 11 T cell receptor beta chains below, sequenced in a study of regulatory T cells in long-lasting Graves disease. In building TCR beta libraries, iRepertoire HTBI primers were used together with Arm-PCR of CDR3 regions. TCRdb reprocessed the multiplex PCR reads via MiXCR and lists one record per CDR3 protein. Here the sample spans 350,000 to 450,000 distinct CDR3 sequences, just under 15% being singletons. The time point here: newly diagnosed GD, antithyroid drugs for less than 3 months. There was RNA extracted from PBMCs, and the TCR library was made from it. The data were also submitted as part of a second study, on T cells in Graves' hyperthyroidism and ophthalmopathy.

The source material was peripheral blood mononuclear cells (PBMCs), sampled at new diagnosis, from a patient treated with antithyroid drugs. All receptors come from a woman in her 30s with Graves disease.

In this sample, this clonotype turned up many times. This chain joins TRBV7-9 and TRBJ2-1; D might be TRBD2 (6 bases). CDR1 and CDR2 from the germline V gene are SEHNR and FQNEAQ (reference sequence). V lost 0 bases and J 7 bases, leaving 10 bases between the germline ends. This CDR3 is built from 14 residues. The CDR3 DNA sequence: TGTGCCAGCAGCTTAGCGGAGGGCGGGAATGAGCAGTTCTTC. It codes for CASSLAEGGNEQFF.

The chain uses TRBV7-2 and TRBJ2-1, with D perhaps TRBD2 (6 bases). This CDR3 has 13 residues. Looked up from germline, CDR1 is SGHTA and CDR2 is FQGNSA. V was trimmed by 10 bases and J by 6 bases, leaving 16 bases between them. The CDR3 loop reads CANGRDSTNEQFF. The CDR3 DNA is TGTGCCAACGGCCGGGACTCAACCAATGAGCAGTTCTTC.

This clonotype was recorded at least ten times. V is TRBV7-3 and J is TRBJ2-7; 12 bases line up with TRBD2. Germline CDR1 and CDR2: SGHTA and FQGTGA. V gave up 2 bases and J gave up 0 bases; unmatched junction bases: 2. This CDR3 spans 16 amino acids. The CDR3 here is CASSLGLAGNSYEQYF. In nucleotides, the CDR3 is TGTGCCAGCAGCTTAGGACTAGCGGGGAACTCCTACGAGCAGTACTTC.

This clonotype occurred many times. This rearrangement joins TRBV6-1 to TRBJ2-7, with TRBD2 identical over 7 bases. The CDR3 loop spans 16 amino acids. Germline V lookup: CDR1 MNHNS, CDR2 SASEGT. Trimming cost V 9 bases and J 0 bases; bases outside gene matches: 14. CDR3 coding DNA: TGTGCCAGTATGTCACATAGCGGGTGGAGCTCCTACGAGCAGTACTTC. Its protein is CASMSHSGWSSYEQYF.

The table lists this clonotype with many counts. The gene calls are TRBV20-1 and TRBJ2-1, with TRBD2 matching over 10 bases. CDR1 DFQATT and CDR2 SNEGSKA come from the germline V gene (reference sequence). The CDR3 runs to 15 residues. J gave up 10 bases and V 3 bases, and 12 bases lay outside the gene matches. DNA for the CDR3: TGCAGTGCTAGGTTCCTAGCGGGAGATATAGGGGAGCAGTTCTTC. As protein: CSARFLAGDIGEQFF.

The CDR3 region has the DNA TGCAGCGTTGAGTTAGGGGGGGGCTACGAGCAGTACTTC. It codes for CSVELGGGYEQYF. V gene TRBV29-1 combines with J gene TRBJ2-7; D might be TRBD2 (7 bases). Trimming removed 3 bases at V and 3 bases at J, with 12 bases between. The CDR3 contains 13 residues. Looked up from germline, CDR1 is SQVTM and CDR2 is ANQGSEA.

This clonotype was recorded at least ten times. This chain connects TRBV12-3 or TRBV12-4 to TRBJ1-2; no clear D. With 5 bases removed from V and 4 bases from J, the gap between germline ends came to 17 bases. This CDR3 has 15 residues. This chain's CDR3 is CASSALEQPFYGYTF. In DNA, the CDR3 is TGTGCCAGCAGTGCCCTAGAGCAGCCATTCTATGGCTACACCTTC.

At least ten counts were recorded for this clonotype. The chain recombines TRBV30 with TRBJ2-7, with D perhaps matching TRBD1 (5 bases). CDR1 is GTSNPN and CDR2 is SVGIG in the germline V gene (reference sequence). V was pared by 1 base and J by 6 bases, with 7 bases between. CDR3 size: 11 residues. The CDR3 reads CAWSGQSEQYF. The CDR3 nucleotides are TGTGCCTGGAGTGGACAGAGCGAGCAGTACTTC.

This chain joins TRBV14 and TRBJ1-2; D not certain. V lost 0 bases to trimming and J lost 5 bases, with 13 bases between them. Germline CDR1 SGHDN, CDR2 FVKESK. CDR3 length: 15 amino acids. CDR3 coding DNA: TGTGCCAGCAGCCAAGATTTTTTAGGGTTTTATGGCTACACCTTC. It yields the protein CASSQDFLGFYGYTF.

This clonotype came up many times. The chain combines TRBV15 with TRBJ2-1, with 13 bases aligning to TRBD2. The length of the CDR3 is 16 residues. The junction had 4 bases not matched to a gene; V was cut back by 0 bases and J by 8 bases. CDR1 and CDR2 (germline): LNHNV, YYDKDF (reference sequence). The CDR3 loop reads CATSRDGLAGEDEQFF. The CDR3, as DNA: TGTGCCACCAGCAGAGACGGACTAGCGGGAGAGGATGAGCAGTTCTTC.

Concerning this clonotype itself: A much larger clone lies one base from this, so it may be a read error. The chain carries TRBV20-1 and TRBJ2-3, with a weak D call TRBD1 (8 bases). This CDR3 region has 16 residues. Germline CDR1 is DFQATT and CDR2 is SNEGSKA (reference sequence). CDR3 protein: CSASPITGGGSDTEYF. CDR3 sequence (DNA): TGCAGTGCTAGTCCAATTACAGGGGGGGGGTCAGATACGGAGTATTTT.